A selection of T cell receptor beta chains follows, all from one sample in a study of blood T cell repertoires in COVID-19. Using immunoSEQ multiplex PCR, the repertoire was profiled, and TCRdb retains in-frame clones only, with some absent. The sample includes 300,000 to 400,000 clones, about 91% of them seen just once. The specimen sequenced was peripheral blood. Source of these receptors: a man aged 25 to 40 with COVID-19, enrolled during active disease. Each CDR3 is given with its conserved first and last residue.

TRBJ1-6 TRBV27 CASSLEGARFSPLHF
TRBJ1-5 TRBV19 CASSIAGAGQPQHF
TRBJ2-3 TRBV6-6 CASSHLGGYQAADTQYF
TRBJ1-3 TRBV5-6 CASSLIRSSGNTIYF
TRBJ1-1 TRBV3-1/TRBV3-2 CASSQGFREAFF
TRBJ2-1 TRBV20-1 CSASRPPFGLTKGGPLDNEQFF
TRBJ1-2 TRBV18 CASSPGDRDAGYTF
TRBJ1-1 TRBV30 CAWTRTGYWNTEAFF
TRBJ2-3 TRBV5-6 CASSLAPSGGPVGIKYF
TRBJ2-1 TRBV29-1 CSVGGSRTYNEQFF
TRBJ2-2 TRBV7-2 CASSPVSGELFF
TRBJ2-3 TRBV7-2 CASSLDGTPSTDTQYF
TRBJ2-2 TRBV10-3 CAISESRGIPGELFF
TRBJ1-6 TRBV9 CASSKRDSSYNSPLHF
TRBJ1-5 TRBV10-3 CAISESGTGDQPQHF
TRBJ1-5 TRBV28 CAITTGTGSQPQHF
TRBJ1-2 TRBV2 CASSEDEYSGNYGYTF
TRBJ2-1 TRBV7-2 CASKHFQHHNEQFF